This is a list of T cell receptor beta chains from one sample in a study of T-cell reconstitution after alpha-beta-depleted transplantation in children. TCRdb reprocessed the PCR reads via MiXCR and lists one record per CDR3 protein. This sample has roughly 200,000 distinct CDR3 sequences, with approximately 14% found just once. Sequencing was performed on PBMCs from the stem cell graft donor, taken from the stem cell graft. These receptors came from a human donor who donated a stem cell graft to a child with acute lymphoblastic leukemia. The CDR3 runs from the conserved cysteine through the conserved F or W. A D gene is named only where the DNA matches it firmly. Size values are once, few and many counts, or a class for expanded clones, and some rows have none.

D gene,clone size,J gene,V gene,CDR3 DNA,CDR3 protein
.,.,TRBJ2-2,TRBV6-6,TGTGCCAGCAGTTACGAGCCCCACGGGGAGCTGTTTTTT,CASSYEPHGELFF
TRBD1,many,TRBJ2-1,TRBV6-5,TGTGCCACCGGGTCGACAGGGGAAGGGAATGAGCAGTTCTTC,CATGSTGEGNEQFF
.,many,TRBJ1-3,TRBV5-1,TGCGCCAGCAGCTTGGGTACGGGAAACACCATATATTTT,CASSLGTGNTIYF
TRBD1,few,TRBJ1-2,TRBV5-6,TGTGCCAGCAGCAACCCGACAGGGGGAGGCTACACCTTC,CASSNPTGGGYTF
.,.,TRBJ2-1,TRBV12-3/TRBV12-4,TGTGCCAGCAGTTTACGCAGCGATGAGCAGTTCTTC,CASSLRSDEQFF
TRBD1,.,TRBJ1-1,TRBV29-1,TGCAGCGTTAACTCCGGGACAGGTCCCCCGAACACTGAAGCTTTCTTT,CSVNSGTGPPNTEAFF
.,many,TRBJ2-7,TRBV5-1,TGCGCCAGCAGCTCCGAAGCGTACTACGAGCAGTACTTC,CASSSEAYYEQYF
.,many,TRBJ1-6,TRBV7-8,TGTGCCAGCAGCTTTGCAAGCTATAATTCACCCCTCCACTTT,CASSFASYNSPLHF
TRBD2,many,TRBJ2-5,TRBV3-1,TGTGCCAGCAGCCAAGATCTTAGCGGGAATTCGGAGACCCAGTACTTC,CASSQDLSGNSETQYF
.,many,TRBJ2-3,TRBV3-1,TGTGCCAGCAGCCAAGATGTTAATACAGATACGCAGTATTTT,CASSQDVNTDTQYF
.,many,TRBJ2-2,TRBV20-1,TGCAGTGCTAGTGATCCGAAGGGGTCCGGGGAGCTGTTTTTT,CSASDPKGSGELFF
.,few,TRBJ1-1,TRBV30,TGTGCCTGGAGTAACCTAGGGATCCCGGGGACTGAAGCTTTCTTT,CAWSNLGIPGTEAFF